One sample yielded the 24 T cell receptor beta chains listed below, sequenced in a study of beta chain features in type 1 diabetes. Study results and caveats: Moderately but significantly shorter TCRB CDR3s were found in Type 1 diabetes patients in all four CD4+ subsets.

Their antigen targets remain unknown. The sequenced template was cDNA made from the entire isolated RNA. Produced via immunoSEQ multiplex PCR; TCRdb's table is partial and in-frame only. This sample yields some 660,000 clones, of which about an eighth are seen a single time; approximately 0.039% belongs to the top ten. Sequencing was carried out using naive CD4+ T cells from blood. The receptor set was obtained from a man younger than 30 with type 1 diabetes.

CDR3 residues: CASSQGVGWTRSTDTQYF. The DNA of the CDR3 is TGCGCCAGCAGCCAAGGGGTGGGTTGGACGCGCAGCACAGATACGCAGTATTTT. V usage is TRBV4-1 and J usage is TRBJ2-3; D not certain. Looked up from germline, CDR1 is MGHRA and CDR2 is YSYEKL. V lost 1 base and J lost 0, with 17 bases in between. The CDR3 spans 18 residues.

The J gene is TRBJ2-3, the V gene TRBV19; D gene ambiguous. The CDR3 consists of 14 residues. Per the germline V gene, CDR1 is LNHDA and CDR2 is SQIVND (reference sequence). V shed 4 bases and J shed 0 bases, with 8 bases lying between them. DNA for the CDR3: TGTGCCAGTAGTACGCCGGGCAGCACAGATACGCAGTATTTT. Residues: CASSTPGSTDTQYF.

J is TRBJ1-5 and V is TRBV7-2, with TRBD1 matching 8 bases. The CDR3 is made up of 14 amino acids. Germline V gene lookup returns CDR1 SGHTA and CDR2 FQGNSA. Trimming removed 5 bases from V and 3 bases from J; junction bases left unmatched: 3. The chain's CDR3 is CASSRQGYNQPQHF. CDR3 in DNA: TGTGCCAGCAGCCGACAGGGGTACAATCAGCCCCAGCATTTT.

This clone was observed a few times. This sequence joins TRBV10-1 and TRBJ1-1, with TRBD1 as a possible D gene (6 bases). V lost 3 bases to trimming and J lost 1 base, with 6 bases between them. Germline V CDR1 and CDR2: WNHNN, SYGVQD (reference sequence). The CDR3 length is 13 residues. CDR3 protein: CASSEQGNTEAFF. The CDR3 DNA is TGCGCCAGCAGTGAACAGGGGAACACTGAAGCTTTCTTT.

This clone was picked up a small number of times. The rearrangement joins TRBV30 to TRBJ2-4; D is perhaps TRBD1 (5 bases). This CDR3 region has 14 residues. V lost 5 bases, J lost 1 base, and 12 bases lay in between. The germline V gene has CDR1 GTSNPN and CDR2 SVGIG (reference sequence). Here the CDR3 DNA reads TGTGCCTGGGCAGGGCAGAGGGCCAAAAACATTCAGTACTTC. Translating it yields CAWAGQRAKNIQYF.

The chain carries TRBV5-1 and TRBJ2-7, with D possibly matching TRBD1 (5 bases). The V end was cut by 0 bases, the J end by 3 bases, with 13 bases between. This CDR3 has 15 residues. The germline gives CDR1 SGHRS, CDR2 YFSETQ. The CDR3 region has the DNA TGCGCCAGCAGCTTGGCAGGGCAGGCGAACTACGAGCAGTACTTC. Translation: CASSLAGQANYEQYF.

This clone was counted a few times. The CDR3 DNA reads TGTGCCAGCAGACCGGGACACAATAGCAATCAGCCCCAGCATTTT. Translation gives CASRPGHNSNQPQHF. This sequence joins TRBV27 and TRBJ1-5; possible D gene TRBD1, 6 bases. The CDR3 loop spans 15 amino acids. V lost 6 bases to trimming and J lost 0 bases, with 12 bases between them. CDR1 MNHEY and CDR2 SMNVEV come from the germline V gene (reference sequence).

The chain joins TRBV30 to TRBJ1-5; unclear D gene. The CDR3 loop spans 13 amino acids. The V gene's germline CDR1 is GTSNPN and CDR2 SVGIG (reference sequence). V shed 1 base and J shed 7 bases, with 11 bases lying between them. The CDR3, as DNA: TGTGCCTGGAGTGGGCCTAGAGGGCAGCCCCAGCATTTT. Residues: CAWSGPRGQPQHF.

There are a few counts of this clone. The chain is built from TRBV19 and TRBJ2-1; D is possibly TRBD1 (6 bases). The germline V and J ends were trimmed by 10 bases and 8 bases, with 24 bases remaining between them. This CDR3 is 15 amino acids long. Germline V lookup: CDR1 LNHDA, CDR2 SQIVND (reference sequence). Written as DNA, the CDR3 is TGTGCCACCCATAGGGATCTGGGGGCGGTTGATGAGCAGTTCTTC. Amino acid sequence: CATHRDLGAVDEQFF.

This clone appeared a few times. The chain carries TRBV9 and TRBJ2-2; D is uncertain. Trimming cost V 0 bases and J 6 bases, with 6 bases left between them. This CDR3 comprises 13 residues. Looked up from germline, CDR1 is SGDLS and CDR2 is YYNGEE. The CDR3 protein is CASSVVSAGELFF. The DNA of the CDR3 is TGTGCCAGCAGCGTAGTATCGGCCGGGGAGCTGTTTTTT.

This clone turned up a few times. The V and J genes are TRBV9 and TRBJ2-1, with no clear D. Germline V lookup: CDR1 SGDLS, CDR2 YYNGEE. Trimming removed 3 bases at V and 0 bases at J, with 13 bases between. CDR3 length: 16 amino acids. CDR3 sequence: CASSGGGPSSYNEQFF. In DNA form, the CDR3 reads TGTGCCAGCAGCGGAGGCGGCCCGAGCTCCTACAATGAGCAGTTCTTC.

This clone has only a few counts. This chain links TRBV19 with TRBJ1-2, with a possible D match to TRBD1 (6 bases). V lost 5 bases, J lost 14 bases, and 15 bases lay in between. The CDR3 is 11 amino acids. Germline loops: CDR1 LNHDA, CDR2 SQIVND (reference sequence). CDR3 loop: CASSPGAARTF. CDR3 nucleotide sequence: TGTGCCAGTAGTCCGGGGGCAGCGCGGACCTTC.

This clone was counted only a few times. Other DNA sequences in this specimen translate into the identical CDR3. The rearrangement links TRBV30 to TRBJ1-5; no clear D. Germline CDR1 reads GTSNPN; CDR2 reads SVGIG (reference sequence). V shed 3 bases and J shed 6 bases, with 9 bases lying between them. The CDR3 length is 12 residues. CDR3 residues: CAWSLNGQPQHF. The DNA of the CDR3 is TGTGCCTGGAGCCTCAACGGTCAGCCCCAGCATTTT.

This clone has only a few counts. V gene TRBV6-5 combines with J gene TRBJ1-1; unclear D gene. This CDR3 is built from 13 residues. In germline, CDR1 is MNHEY, CDR2 SVGAGI. Trimming left V 8 bases short and J 5 bases short, with 15 bases between. CDR3 amino acids: CASQTGLMTEAFF. The CDR3 DNA is TGTGCCAGCCAGACCGGCCTTATGACTGAAGCTTTCTTT.

There are a few counts of this clone. The chain employs TRBV30 and TRBJ2-7; 8 positions match TRBD1. The CDR3 extends over 13 amino acids. Germline V lookup: CDR1 GTSNPN, CDR2 SVGIG (reference sequence). V shed 4 bases and J 0 bases; nucleotides not matched to a gene: 2. CDR3 residues: CAWTGQASYEQYF. The CDR3 coding sequence is TGTGCCTGGACGGGACAGGCCTCCTACGAGCAGTACTTC.

The chain employs TRBV27 and TRBJ1-4; D not certain. Germline V gives CDR1 MNHEY, CDR2 SMNVEV (reference sequence). This CDR3 has 14 amino acids. V lost 4 bases and J lost 7, with 13 bases in between. Written as DNA, the CDR3 is TGTGCCAGCAGTTCCCTGGTCCTTGGTGAAAAACTGTTTTTT. It translates to CASSSLVLGEKLFF.

The rearrangement uses TRBV14 and TRBJ2-7; TRBD1 matches at 9 bases. The CDR3 is 16 amino acids. V dropped 4 bases and J dropped 0; count of bases not matched to a gene: 7. Germline V gene lookup returns CDR1 SGHDN and CDR2 FVKESK. In DNA form, the CDR3 reads TGTGCCAGCAGCCCCGGGACAGGGTTCAGCTCCTACGAGCAGTACTTC. This gives the protein CASSPGTGFSSYEQYF. Variable domain in full (rest from reference TRBV14 and TRBJ2-7): EAGVTQFPSHSVIEKGQTVTLRCDPISGHDNLYWYRRVMGKEIKFLLHFVKESKQDESGMPNNRFLAERTGGTYSTLKVQPAELEDSGVYFCASSPGTGFSSYEQYFGPGTRLTVT.

This clone was detected only a few times. The same CDR3 is also encoded by other DNA sequences in this sample. V and J are TRBV7-2 and TRBJ2-3; unclear D gene. Per germline, CDR1 SGHTA and CDR2 FQGNSA. V was cut by 0 bases and J by 0 bases, with 4 bases left in between. CDR3 size: 14 residues. This chain's CDR3 is CASSLAASTDTQYF. The CDR3, as DNA: TGTGCCAGCAGCTTAGCAGCGAGCACAGATACGCAGTATTTT.

The chain carries TRBV5-1 and TRBJ1-2; D gene uncertain. This CDR3 spans 14 amino acids. Trimming cost V 2 bases and J 8 bases, with 16 bases left between them. Germline V CDR1 and CDR2: SGHRS, YFSETQ. Written as DNA, the CDR3 is TGCGCCAGCAGCTTCGGAGAAACTCCCGCCGGCTACACCTTC. Its translation is CASSFGETPAGYTF.

This clone showed up just a few times. The chain is built from TRBV30 and TRBJ2-3; D may be TRBD1 (6 bases). The germline V gene encodes CDR1 GTSNPN and CDR2 SVGIG (reference sequence). Deletions cut 0 bases from V and 1 base from J, with 14 bases between. This CDR3 has 16 residues. CDR3 residues: CAWSVGGRSRTDTQYF. CDR3 sequence (DNA): TGTGCCTGGAGTGTTGGGGGCAGGTCGCGCACAGATACGCAGTATTTT.

The chain is built from TRBV25-1 and TRBJ2-3; tentative D call: TRBD1 (5 bases). CDR3 length equals 15 residues. Germline lookup yields CDR1 MGHDK and CDR2 SYGVNS. Trimming cost V 6 bases and J 0 bases, with 13 bases left between them. CDR3 nucleotide sequence: TGTGCCAGCAGGATAGGGGTACACAGCACAGATACGCAGTATTTT. It encodes CASRIGVHSTDTQYF.

This clone has only one observation. The rearrangement uses TRBV7-6 and TRBJ2-7; D uncertain. V lost 1 base, J lost 3 bases, and 7 bases lay in between. The CDR3 runs to 13 residues. Germline CDR1 reads SGHVS; CDR2 reads FNYEAQ. CDR3 nucleotides: TGTGCCAGCAGCTTAGGGTCAGACTACGAGCAGTACTTC. Translated: CASSLGSDYEQYF.

This clone has more than one count but fewer than ten. CDR3 coding DNA: TGTGCCAGCAGCAAAGGGGGACTAGCGGGGGTGACGAGCACAGATACGCAGTATTTT. Translation gives CASSKGGLAGVTSTDTQYF. The J gene is TRBJ2-3, the V gene TRBV4-2; 14 nucleotides agree with TRBD2. Germline CDR1 LGHNA, CDR2 YNFKEQ. Losses at the gene ends were 5 bases for V and 0 bases for J; bases not matched to a gene: 10. This CDR3 has 19 residues.

In its sample, this clone was seen a few times. This chain joins TRBV19 and TRBJ1-2; 7 positions agree with TRBD1. With 4 bases clipped from V and 14 bases from J, the junction kept 10 bases outside the gene matches. CDR1 and CDR2 (germline): LNHDA, SQIVND (reference sequence). CDR3 length equals 12 residues. In DNA, the CDR3 is TGTGCCAGTAGTACGACAGGGTTGGTGGATACCTTC. As protein: CASSTTGLVDTF.